The 15 T cell receptor beta chains reported below all come from one sample, sequenced in a study of naive and memory T cell subsets. General study points: Naive repertoires, especially CD8, held a few larger clonotypes, possibly memory cells re-expressing CD45RA.

Antigens of these TCRs are unknown. An equimolar mix of two oligonucleotides served as the beta constant-region primer for TRBC1 and TRBC2. Ligated cDNA was amplified by four rounds of PCR with nested alpha and beta constant-region primers and SP2. TCRdb recomputed calls from the UMI-ligation and nested PCR reads with MiXCR, one row per CDR3 protein. The sample holds roughly 97,000 distinct CDR3 sequences; about 14% are singletons and the top ten take approximately 2.6%. Sequenced sample: naive CD8+ T cells from blood. The receptors stem from a human donor in good health.

This clonotype was seen ten or more times. V is TRBV29-1 and J is TRBJ2-7; 8 bases align to TRBD1. CDR1 is SQVTM, CDR2 ANQGSEA, per germline. Trimming at V came to 4 bases and at J to 4 bases, leaving 3 bases not matched to a gene. This CDR3 has 12 residues. In nucleotides, the CDR3 is TGCAGCGTTGGGACAGGGACGTACGAGCAGTACTTC. Its translation is CSVGTGTYEQYF.

The rearrangement joins TRBV10-3 to TRBJ2-7; 7 nucleotides line up with TRBD1. Germline loops: CDR1 ENHRY, CDR2 SYGVKD. The CDR3 has 12 residues. Trimming removed 6 bases from V and 6 bases from J; junction bases left unmatched: 5. The CDR3 loop is CAISATGAEQYF. The CDR3 DNA reads TGTGCCATCAGCGCCACAGGGGCCGAGCAGTACTTC.

This clonotype was seen at least ten times. This chain connects TRBV5-6 to TRBJ2-3, with 12 bases aligning to TRBD2. Trimming took 3 bases from V and 1 from J; bases not matched to a gene: 0. This CDR3 region has 15 residues. CDR1 SGHDT and CDR2 YYEEEE come from the germline V gene. The CDR3 loop is CASSWTSGGTDTQYF. In DNA, the CDR3 is TGTGCCAGCAGCTGGACTAGCGGGGGCACAGATACGCAGTATTTT.

This chain links TRBV6-2 or TRBV6-3 with TRBJ1-5; no reliable D call. Germline V CDR1 and CDR2: MNHEY, SVGEGT. V lost 4 bases to trimming and J lost 7 bases, with 11 bases between them. The CDR3 is 13 amino acids. The CDR3 DNA reads as TGTGCCAGCAGTTTGGGGTTCGGACAGCCCCAGCATTTT. Its translation is CASSLGFGQPQHF.

The table lists this clonotype with a few counts. The chain couples TRBV7-3 to TRBJ2-1; D may be TRBD2 (6 bases). CDR1 is SGHTA, CDR2 FQGTGA, per germline. CDR3 length: 14 amino acids. V dropped 2 bases and J dropped 9 bases, with 14 bases sitting between them. The CDR3 is CASSLGGGGGEQFF. CDR3 DNA sequence: TGTGCCAGCAGCTTAGGGGGAGGAGGCGGTGAGCAGTTCTTC.

V gene TRBV24-1 combines with J gene TRBJ2-5, with 8 bases matching TRBD2. The CDR3 extends over 16 amino acids. The ends lost 2 bases at V and 3 bases at J; junction bases unmatched: 7. Germline CDR1 and CDR2: KGHDR and SFDVKD. CDR3 DNA: TGTGCCACCAGTGATTCGGCAGCGGGAGCTGAAGAGACCCAGTACTTC. Translation: CATSDSAAGAEETQYF.

This clonotype has only a few counts. The J gene is TRBJ2-3, the V gene TRBV20-1; D is ambiguous. V dropped 4 bases and J dropped 5 bases, with 13 bases sitting between them. This CDR3 region has 13 residues. Germline V gene data show CDR1 as DFQATT and CDR2 as SNEGSKA (reference sequence). Written as DNA, the CDR3 is TGCAGTGCTACGACGAAACCTGGAGATACGCAGTATTTT. Protein sequence: CSATTKPGDTQYF.

This clonotype was detected a few times. The rearrangement joins TRBV12-3 or TRBV12-4 to TRBJ1-6, with a weak D call TRBD1 (5 bases). Trimming removed 7 bases from V and 7 bases from J, with 14 bases in between. The CDR3 totals 14 residues. The CDR3 DNA follows: TGTGCCAGCAACTACCGGGGCACCAATTCACCCCTCCACTTT. This gives the protein CASNYRGTNSPLHF.

This clonotype showed up just a few times. The chain's CDR3 is CASNDRGITDTQYF. CDR3 coding DNA: TGTGCCAGCAACGACAGGGGAATTACAGATACGCAGTATTTT. V usage is TRBV28 and J usage is TRBJ2-3, with TRBD1 identical over 8 bases. The CDR3 contains 14 residues. Germline loops: CDR1 MDHEN, CDR2 SYDVKM. J lost 3 bases, V lost 7 bases, and 6 bases had no gene match.

The chain recombines TRBV12-3 or TRBV12-4 with TRBJ1-2; D is unresolved. V lost 6 bases, J lost 3 bases, and 11 bases lay in between. CDR3 length: 13 residues. CDR3 amino acids: CASSFGEHYGYTF. As DNA, the CDR3 is TGTGCCAGCAGCTTCGGTGAGCACTATGGCTACACCTTC.

This clonotype occurred a few times. CDR3 bases: TGTGCCAGCAGTGAAGGGGACAGCCTCAAACTGAACACTGAAGCTTTCTTT. The encoded protein is CASSEGDSLKLNTEAFF. The V gene is TRBV2, the J gene TRBJ1-1; 7 bases map to TRBD1. V lost 1 base to trimming and J lost 0 bases; unmatched junction nucleotides: 8. The CDR3 length is 17 residues. From germline, CDR1 is SNHLY and CDR2 FYNNEI.

This rearrangement joins TRBV29-1 to TRBJ1-2, with D tentatively TRBD1 (6 bases). Germline assignment: CDR1 SQVTM and CDR2 ANQGSEA. This CDR3 has 12 residues. V was clipped by 4 bases and J by 3 bases, with 9 bases between them. The DNA of the CDR3 is TGCAGCGTTGTCAACAGGGACTATGGCTACACCTTC. Residues: CSVVNRDYGYTF.

The chain recombines TRBV4-3 with TRBJ2-3; perhaps D is TRBD1 or TRBD2 (6 bases each). V was shortened by 1 base and J by 1 base, with 21 bases between the two germline ends. This CDR3 is built from 19 residues. CDR1 and CDR2 from the germline V gene are LGHNA and YSLEER. CDR3 sequence: CASSQVFAFGGRGTDTQYF. The DNA for the CDR3 is TGCGCCAGCAGCCAAGTATTCGCGTTTGGGGGGCGCGGCACAGATACGCAGTATTTT.

The V gene is TRBV11-2, the J gene TRBJ1-6; TRBD1 matches 7 bases. CDR1 SGHAT and CDR2 FQNNGV come from the germline V gene. V trimming: 1 base; J trimming: 10 bases; junction bases outside the gene matches: 10. The length of the CDR3 is 16 residues. The CDR3: CASSLGGDRSVSPLHF. The DNA for the CDR3 is TGTGCCAGCAGCTTAGGCGGGGACAGAAGTGTGTCACCCCTCCACTTT.

V usage is TRBV12-3 or TRBV12-4 and J usage is TRBJ2-2, with D unclear. CDR3 length: 14 amino acids. Trimming pared 2 bases from V and 1 base from J, leaving 5 bases between. For the CDR3, the DNA is TGTGCCAGCAGTTTAAACGGGAACACCGGGGAGCTGTTTTTT. It is translated as CASSLNGNTGELFF.